This entry lists 19 T cell receptor beta chains sequenced from one sample in a study of blood T cell repertoires in COVID-19. The data were produced by immunoSEQ multiplex PCR, yet TCRdb's version contains in-frame clones alone and is incomplete. This table has 330,000 or so clones, about 87% appearing once. Sequencing was carried out using peripheral blood. These receptors all stem from a young man with COVID-19, enrolled during active disease.

V usage is TRBV28 and J usage is TRBJ2-1; 8 bases map to TRBD2. The CDR3 covers 18 residues. CDR1 and CDR2 from the germline V gene are MDHEN and SYDVKM. The J segment lost 0 bases and the V segment lost 3 bases, leaving 10 bases of the junction unmatched. CDR3 loop: CASSFPSGPLFSYNEQFF. The DNA for the CDR3 is TGTGCCAGCAGTTTCCCTAGCGGGCCCTTGTTCTCCTACAATGAGCAGTTCTTC.

The chain uses TRBV2 and TRBJ2-2; TRBD1 is a possible D gene (6 bases). Germline V gene lookup returns CDR1 SNHLY and CDR2 FYNNEI. The V end lost 4 bases, the J end lost 8 bases, and 11 bases lay between the germline ends. The length of the CDR3 is 13 residues. The CDR3 nucleotides are TGTGCCAGCAGTGTCTCAGGGGAAGGGGAGCTGTTTTTT. Its translation: CASSVSGEGELFF.

The chain is built from TRBV30 and TRBJ1-2; D uncertain. Germline V CDR1 and CDR2: GTSNPN, SVGIG (reference sequence). The ends were cut back, 2 bases at V and 7 bases at J, with 11 bases in the middle. This CDR3 comprises 12 residues. For the CDR3, the DNA is TGTGCCTGGAGTCGGGTTATCGGTGGCTACACCTTC. This sequence encodes CAWSRVIGGYTF.

This chain connects TRBV9 to TRBJ2-7, with 10 bases matching TRBD2. Trimming at V came to 1 base and at J to 2 bases, leaving 6 bases not matched to a gene. The germline gives CDR1 SGDLS, CDR2 YYNGEE. The CDR3 length is 16 residues. The CDR3 DNA reads TGTGCCAGCAGCGTACAAGCGGGAGGGCCGGCCTACGAGCAGTACTTC. Residues: CASSVQAGGPAYEQYF.

V is TRBV5-1 and J is TRBJ2-3; D unresolved. Trimming pared 2 bases from V and 1 base from J, leaving 5 bases between. The CDR3 length is 13 residues. Germline values: CDR1 SGHRS, CDR2 YFSETQ. The chain's CDR3 is CASSLTGTDTQYF. In nucleotides, the CDR3 is TGCGCCAGCAGCTTAACTGGCACAGATACGCAGTATTTT.

The rearrangement uses TRBV11-2 and TRBJ2-1; D not certain. Per germline, CDR1 SGHAT and CDR2 FQNNGV. The CDR3 has 15 amino acids. With 7 bases removed from V and 0 bases from J, the gap between germline ends came to 13 bases. The CDR3 sequence: CASTYLISSYNEQFF. The CDR3 DNA is TGTGCCAGCACGTATCTCATTAGCTCCTACAATGAGCAGTTCTTC. Supplemented by reference TRBV11-2 and TRBJ2-1, the full variable domain reads EAGVAQSPRYKIIEKRQSVAFWCNPISGHATLYWYQQILGQGPKLLIQFQNNGVVDDSQLPKDRFSAERLKGVDSTLKIQPAKLEDSAVYLCASTYLISSYNEQFFGPGTRLTVL.

The DNA of the CDR3 is TGTGCCAGCAGCCGGGACAGGGGTTACAATGAGCAGTTCTTC. Encoded protein: CASSRDRGYNEQFF. This chain connects TRBV2 to TRBJ2-1, with TRBD1 matching 10 bases. The CDR3 sequence is 14 residues long. Germline CDR1 and CDR2: SNHLY and FYNNEI. With V trimmed by 6 bases and J by 4 bases, 3 bases remained unmatched.

The V and J genes are TRBV7-2 and TRBJ2-7; 9 bases are shared with TRBD2. The trim removed 5 bases at V and 7 bases at J, leaving 15 bases unmatched. Germline lookup yields CDR1 SGHTA and CDR2 FQGNSA. CDR3 length equals 16 residues. In nucleotides, the CDR3 is TGTGCCAGCAGCCCCGGACGGGTAGCGGGAGCGGAAGAGCAGTACTTC. Protein: CASSPGRVAGAEEQYF. The variable domain in full, with the rest retrieved from reference TRBV7-2 and TRBJ2-7, is GAGVSQSPSNKVTEKGKDVELRCDPISGHTALYWYRQSLGQGLEFLIYFQGNSAPDKSGLPSDRFSAERTGGSVSTLTIQRTQQEDSAVYLCASSPGRVAGAEEQYFGPGTRLTVT.

In the case of this clone: Just one base apart from a much larger clone, this may be a read error. J is TRBJ2-3 and V is TRBV24-1; D is perhaps TRBD1 (5 bases). The CDR3 is made up of 13 amino acids. V was clipped by 5 bases and J by 0 bases, with 5 bases between them. Germline loops: CDR1 KGHDR, CDR2 SFDVKD. CDR3 sequence: CATSAGSTDTQYF. For the CDR3, the DNA is TGTGCCACCAGTGCAGGGAGCACAGATACGCAGTATTTT.

This chain uses TRBV5-1 with TRBJ2-4, with 12 bases matching TRBD2. Germline trimming cut 5 bases from V and 3 bases from J; bases unmatched to any gene: 6. The CDR3 is 16 amino acids. The germline V gene encodes CDR1 SGHRS and CDR2 YFSETQ. This chain's CDR3 is CASRVTSGGNKNIQYF. CDR3 DNA: TGCGCCAGCAGAGTCACTAGCGGGGGGAACAAAAACATTCAGTACTTC.

The rearrangement uses TRBV6-5 and TRBJ1-6; the D gene is possibly TRBD1 (5 bases). Germline CDR1 MNHEY, CDR2 SVGAGI. Trimming left V 2 bases short and J 7 bases short, with 15 bases between. This CDR3 has 16 residues. For the CDR3, the DNA is TGTGCCAGCAGTTACAGTCGTGGCGGGGACAATTCACCCCTCCACTTT. This sequence encodes CASSYSRGGDNSPLHF.

The J gene is TRBJ2-7, the V gene TRBV28, with TRBD1 as a possible D gene (6 bases). The CDR3 has 17 residues. V gave up 7 bases and J gave up 0 bases, with 22 bases separating them. Germline lookup yields CDR1 MDHEN and CDR2 SYDVKM. CDR3 residues: CASTLDRGSYSSYEQYF. The CDR3 nucleotides are TGTGCCAGCACCTTGGACAGAGGGTCCTATAGCTCCTACGAGCAGTACTTC.

The chain is built from TRBV7-2 and TRBJ1-5, with D uncertain. The V gene's germline CDR1 is SGHTA and CDR2 FQGNSA. The V and J ends lost 2 bases and 1 base respectively, with 6 bases between them. The CDR3 is 14 amino acids. CDR3 loop: CASSLPGSNQPQHF. DNA of the CDR3: TGTGCCAGCAGCTTACCAGGAAGCAATCAGCCCCAGCATTTT.

The genes are TRBV7-2 and TRBJ2-5; 12 bases map to TRBD2. CDR1 is SGHTA, CDR2 FQGNSA, per germline. The ends lost 5 bases at V and 6 bases at J; junction bases unmatched: 10. The CDR3 contains 16 residues. CDR3 sequence reads: CASSLFPSGRVKTQYF. Written as DNA, the CDR3 is TGTGCCAGCAGCCTATTCCCTAGCGGGAGGGTAAAGACCCAGTACTTC.

This sequence joins TRBV20-1 and TRBJ2-3; no clear D. V lost 3 bases to trimming and J lost 10 bases, with 8 bases between them. Germline V gene data show CDR1 as DFQATT and CDR2 as SNEGSKA (reference sequence). This CDR3 region has 10 residues. CDR3 residues: CSASLEAQYF. DNA for the CDR3: TGCAGTGCTAGTCTTGAGGCGCAGTATTTT.

The chain joins TRBV28 to TRBJ1-5; D unresolved. Trimming pared 2 bases from V and 4 bases from J, leaving 9 bases between. Germline CDR1 MDHEN, CDR2 SYDVKM. The CDR3 spans 14 residues. As DNA, the CDR3 is TGTGCCAGCAGTTTAATCACGGGAAATCAGCCCCAGCATTTT. Its protein is CASSLITGNQPQHF.

The rearrangement links TRBV6-5 to TRBJ1-6; a possible D gene is TRBD1 (5 bases). Trimming took off 8 bases at V and 10 bases at J, with 21 bases between the two ends. The V gene's germline CDR1 is MNHEY and CDR2 SVGAGI. The CDR3 extends over 15 amino acids. In nucleotides, the CDR3 is TGTGCCAGCTCCGCCCGGGGGGGACCAGGGTCACCCCTCCACTTT. It encodes CASSARGGPGSPLHF.

The chain links TRBV5-1 to TRBJ2-1, with 12 positions matching TRBD1. CDR1 is SGHRS and CDR2 is YFSETQ in the germline V gene. This CDR3 contains 15 residues. Trimming at V came to 2 bases and at J to 8 bases, leaving 5 bases not matched to a gene. CDR3 in amino acids: CASSFSGTGGDEQFF. Written as DNA, the CDR3 is TGCGCCAGCAGCTTCTCCGGGACAGGGGGCGATGAGCAGTTCTTC.

The J gene is TRBJ2-5, the V gene TRBV4-2; D uncertain. V dropped 0 bases and J dropped 5 bases, with 16 bases sitting between them. CDR1 and CDR2 (germline): LGHNA, YNFKEQ. This CDR3 spans 16 amino acids. The CDR3 sequence is CASSQDAQVGLETQYF. CDR3 DNA: TGTGCCAGCAGCCAAGATGCACAAGTGGGCTTGGAGACCCAGTACTTC.